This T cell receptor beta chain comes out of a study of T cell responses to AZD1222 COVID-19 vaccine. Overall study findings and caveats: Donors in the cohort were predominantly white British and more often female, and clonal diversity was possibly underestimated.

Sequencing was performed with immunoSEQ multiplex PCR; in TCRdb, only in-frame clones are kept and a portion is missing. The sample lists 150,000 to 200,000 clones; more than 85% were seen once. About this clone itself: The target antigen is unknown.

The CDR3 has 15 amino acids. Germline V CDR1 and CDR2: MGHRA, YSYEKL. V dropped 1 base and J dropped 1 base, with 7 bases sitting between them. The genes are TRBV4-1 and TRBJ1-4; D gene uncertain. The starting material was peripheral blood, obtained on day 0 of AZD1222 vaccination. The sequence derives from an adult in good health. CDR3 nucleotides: TGCGCCAGCAGCCAAGTAGGTGGAACTAATGAAAAACTGTTTTTT. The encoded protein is CASSQVGGTNEKLFF.